What follows are 25 T cell receptor beta chains derived from one specimen sequenced in a study of cytomegalovirus exposure and HLA in healthy donors. In the PCR, 60 Vbeta and 13 Jbeta primers were used. The table came from immunoSEQ multiplex PCR; TCRdb's copy has only in-frame clones and leaves some out. The table lists around 260,000 clones, 80% of them singletons. The sequenced sample consisted of PBMCs. These receptors all stem from a girl aged 2 to 10 in good health and CMV-seronegative.

The CDR3 here is CASSLEVEVWLNTEAFF. DNA for the CDR3: TGTGCCAGCAGCTTGGAAGTGGAGGTTTGGTTGAACACTGAAGCTTTCTTT. The chain joins TRBV5-5 to TRBJ1-1, with D unresolved. Trimming cost V 0 bases and J 0 bases, with 15 bases left between them. The CDR3 contains 17 residues. Germline CDR1 is SGHKS and CDR2 is YYEKEE (reference sequence).

The rearrangement uses TRBV7-8 and TRBJ2-3; D is uncertain. Germline V CDR1 and CDR2: SGHVS, FQNEAQ. The CDR3 has 15 amino acids. Trimming removed 1 base from V and 5 bases from J, with 13 bases in between. The CDR3 nucleotides are TGTGCCAGCAGCTTAGGACCCCGAACGGGAGATACGCAGTATTTT. Its protein product is CASSLGPRTGDTQYF.

The chain combines TRBV6-6 with TRBJ2-1; the match to TRBD1 covers 10 bases. This CDR3 is built from 15 residues. The V gene end was trimmed by 6 bases and the J gene end by 7 bases; junction bases not matched to a gene: 9. The germline gives CDR1 MNHNY, CDR2 SVGAGI (reference sequence). The CDR3 DNA follows: TGTGCCAGCAGGGGACCGGGACAGGGGTTGAATGAGCAGTTCTTC. It is translated as CASRGPGQGLNEQFF.

The V call is TRBV28, the J call TRBJ2-7; unclear D gene. V shed 6 bases and J shed 3 bases, with 6 bases lying between them. The CDR3 length is 11 residues. Germline V gene data show CDR1 as MDHEN and CDR2 as SYDVKM. The CDR3 nucleotides read TGTGCCAGCAGCAATGTCTACGAGCAGTACTTC. It specifies CASSNVYEQYF.

V gene TRBV5-1 combines with J gene TRBJ1-1; D is unclear. The V end was cut by 1 base, the J end by 4 bases, with 14 bases between. The CDR3 covers 15 residues. Germline V gene lookup returns CDR1 SGHRS and CDR2 YFSETQ. The CDR3 nucleotides read TGCGCCAGCAGCTTGTTATCTGTACCCAGCACTGAAGCTTTCTTT. It encodes CASSLLSVPSTEAFF.

This clone has more than one count but fewer than ten. The gene calls are TRBV28 and TRBJ1-1; D gene unclear. Trimming removed 5 bases at V and 10 bases at J, with 14 bases between. CDR1 and CDR2 from the germline V gene are MDHEN and SYDVKM. This CDR3 spans 12 amino acids. The CDR3 DNA reads as TGTGCCAGCAGTCCCAGCCTGAGGCCAGCTTTCTTT. This translates into CASSPSLRPAFF.

The chain employs TRBV5-1 and TRBJ1-2, with no clear D. V lost 3 bases and J lost 3, with 6 bases in between. The CDR3 loop spans 12 amino acids. Looked up from germline, CDR1 is SGHRS and CDR2 is YFSETQ. The CDR3 sequence is CASSSSHYGYTF. CDR3 sequence (DNA): TGCGCCAGCAGCTCGAGCCACTATGGCTACACCTTC.

The chain employs TRBV6-5 and TRBJ2-7; D uncertain. Germline CDR1 and CDR2: MNHEY and SVGAGI. The length of the CDR3 is 13 residues. Trimming took off 4 bases at V and 3 bases at J, with 10 bases between the two ends. The CDR3, as DNA: TGTGCCAGCAGTTCCCTGTCTTTCTACGAGCAGTACTTC. Protein: CASSSLSFYEQYF.

The CDR3 protein is CASSSRTGIFTGELFF. CDR3 in DNA: TGTGCCAGCAGCTCACGGACAGGGATTTTCACCGGGGAGCTGTTTTTT. This sequence joins TRBV5-4 and TRBJ2-2; 8 bases map to TRBD1. This CDR3 region has 16 residues. After removal of 3 bases from V and 4 bases from J, the junction contained 8 bases not matched to a gene. From germline, CDR1 is SGHNT and CDR2 YYREEE (reference sequence). Drawing the rest from reference TRBV5-4 and TRBJ2-2, the complete variable domain is ETGVTQSPTHLIKTRGQQVTLRCSSQSGHNTVSWYQQALGQGPQFIFQYYREEENGRGNFPPRFSGLQFPNYSSELNVNALELDDSALYLCASSSRTGIFTGELFFGEGSRLTVL.

This chain uses TRBV12-5 with TRBJ2-1; 7 bases are a match to TRBD1. This CDR3 comprises 17 residues. Germline V gives CDR1 LGHNT, CDR2 FRNRAP. V lost 3 bases, J lost 3 bases, and 11 bases stayed unmatched. The CDR3 loop reads CASGFPVTGPNYNEQFF. The CDR3 DNA reads TGTGCTAGTGGTTTCCCCGTGACAGGGCCGAACTACAATGAGCAGTTCTTC.

This rearrangement joins TRBV27 to TRBJ2-3; the match to TRBD2 covers 11 bases. CDR3 size: 16 residues. CDR1 is MNHEY and CDR2 is SMNVEV in the germline V gene (reference sequence). The V and J ends lost 3 bases and 2 bases, in that order; junction bases with no gene match: 4. CDR3 residues: CASSLTSGNPTDTQYF. The CDR3 DNA follows: TGTGCCAGCAGTTTGACTAGCGGGAATCCCACAGATACGCAGTATTTT.

This clone was recorded only once. This chain links TRBV29-1 with TRBJ2-1; 11 bases align to TRBD2. J was trimmed by 6 bases and V by 4 bases; bases with no gene match: 8. Looked up from germline, CDR1 is SQVTM and CDR2 is ANQGSEA. This CDR3 contains 15 residues. This CDR3 reads CSVAASGGLRNEQFF. The CDR3 DNA is TGCAGCGTTGCGGCTAGCGGGGGGCTACGCAATGAGCAGTTCTTC.

The rearrangement uses TRBV2 and TRBJ1-1; 7 bases match TRBD1. The V segment lost 7 bases and the J segment 1 base; nucleotides outside the gene matches: 6. CDR1 is SNHLY, CDR2 FYNNEI, per germline. The CDR3 totals 14 residues. CDR3 bases: TGTGCCAGCACCATAGGACAGGCGAACACTGAAGCTTTCTTT. This sequence encodes CASTIGQANTEAFF.

The rearrangement links TRBV2 to TRBJ1-4; D might be TRBD1 (6 bases). In germline, CDR1 is SNHLY, CDR2 FYNNEI. Trimming pared 5 bases from V and 0 bases from J, leaving 10 bases between. The CDR3 length is 15 residues. The CDR3 DNA reads TGTGCCAGCAGTTCCTCAGGGGCAACTAATGAAAAACTGTTTTTT. This encodes CASSSSGATNEKLFF.

V gene TRBV19 combines with J gene TRBJ1-5, with D possibly being TRBD1 (5 bases). The germline CDR1 and CDR2 sequences are LNHDA and SQIVND (reference sequence). CDR3 size: 15 residues. The ends were cut back, 4 bases at V and 1 base at J, with 11 bases in the middle. Here the CDR3 DNA reads TGTGCCAGTAGTAGCGGGACGGCCAGCAATCAGCCCCAGCATTTT. This encodes CASSSGTASNQPQHF.

The V call is TRBV9, the J call TRBJ2-2, with D maybe TRBD1 (6 bases). The germline gives CDR1 SGDLS, CDR2 YYNGEE. This CDR3 comprises 15 residues. V lost 1 base to trimming and J lost 4 bases, with 11 bases between them. The CDR3 spells CASSVRDKLTGELFF. The CDR3 nucleotides read TGTGCCAGCAGCGTAAGGGACAAGCTCACCGGGGAGCTGTTTTTT. The variable domain in full, with the rest retrieved from reference TRBV9 and TRBJ2-2, is DSGVTQTPKHLITATGQRVTLRCSPRSGDLSVYWYQQSLDQGLQFLIQYYNGEERAKGNILERFSAQQFPDLHSELNLSSLELGDSALYFCASSVRDKLTGELFFGEGSRLTVL.

The sample holds one count of this clone. The chain joins TRBV13 to TRBJ2-7; TRBD2 might be the D (5 bases). This CDR3 region has 14 residues. Trimming took off 1 base at V and 0 bases at J, with 7 bases between the two ends. Germline V gives CDR1 PRHDT, CDR2 FYEKMQ (reference sequence). In DNA form, the CDR3 reads TGTGCCAGCAGCTTAGCCGGGGACTCCTACGAGCAGTACTTC. Encoded protein: CASSLAGDSYEQYF.

CDR3: CASSETGPTGELFF. CDR3 in DNA: TGTGCCAGCAGTGAGACAGGGCCAACCGGGGAGCTGTTTTTT. This chain uses TRBV2 with TRBJ2-2, with 7 nucleotides matching TRBD1. Per germline, CDR1 SNHLY and CDR2 FYNNEI. The CDR3 contains 14 residues. V dropped 3 bases and J dropped 5; count of bases not matched to a gene: 3.

This chain connects TRBV28 to TRBJ2-1, with 10 bases aligning to TRBD1. The CDR3 totals 15 residues. V shed 5 bases, J shed 3 bases, and the junction held 4 bases outside the gene matches. Per the germline V gene, CDR1 is MDHEN and CDR2 is SYDVKM. CDR3 protein: CASSARDRGYNEQFF. The CDR3 region has the DNA TGTGCCAGCAGTGCCCGGGACAGGGGCTACAATGAGCAGTTCTTC.

This sequence joins TRBV15 and TRBJ2-5; possibly TRBD2 for D (7 bases). V was trimmed by 3 bases and J by 2 bases, leaving 16 bases between them. This CDR3 region has 16 residues. The germline V gene encodes CDR1 LNHNV and CDR2 YYDKDF (reference sequence). The CDR3, as DNA: TGTGCCACCAGCAGCCCGGGGGGCTGGGGACAAGAGACCCAGTACTTC. As protein: CATSSPGGWGQETQYF.

This chain uses TRBV19 with TRBJ2-7; TRBD2 is a possible D gene (6 bases). Per the germline V gene, CDR1 is LNHDA and CDR2 is SQIVND (reference sequence). The CDR3 is 13 residues long. Trimming took off 5 bases at V and 6 bases at J, with 14 bases between the two ends. In nucleotides, the CDR3 is TGTGCCAGTAGTCGGGGGACCCTCGCCGAGCAGTACTTC. Its protein is CASSRGTLAEQYF.

V usage is TRBV28 and J usage is TRBJ2-7, with 9 bases fitting TRBD1. CDR1 MDHEN and CDR2 SYDVKM come from the germline V gene. The CDR3 is 14 residues long. V shed 6 bases and J 3 bases; nucleotides not matched to a gene: 6. CDR3 nucleotide sequence: TGTGCCAGCAGAACGGACAGGGGAGGCTACGAGCAGTACTTC. Amino acid sequence: CASRTDRGGYEQYF.

This sequence joins TRBV9 and TRBJ2-3; 8 nucleotides agree with TRBD1. CDR1 is SGDLS, CDR2 YYNGEE, per germline. The CDR3 runs to 16 residues. V shed 0 bases, J shed 0 bases, and the junction held 3 bases outside the gene matches. In nucleotides, the CDR3 is TGTGCCAGCAGCGTAGCAGGGGGCCTCAGCACAGATACGCAGTATTTT. Translated: CASSVAGGLSTDTQYF. The whole variable domain, filled in from reference TRBV9 and TRBJ2-3, reads DSGVTQTPKHLITATGQRVTLRCSPRSGDLSVYWYQQSLDQGLQFLIQYYNGEERAKGNILERFSAQQFPDLHSELNLSSLELGDSALYFCASSVAGGLSTDTQYFGPGTRLTVL.

This clone was counted between two and nine times. The CDR3 sequence is CASRQGIIIDKNIQYF. CDR3 sequence (DNA): TGCGCCAGCAGACAGGGAATCATTATTGACAAAAACATTCAGTACTTC. J is TRBJ2-4 and V is TRBV5-1, with D possibly TRBD1 on 6 matching bases. Trimming pared 5 bases from V and 3 bases from J, leaving 18 bases between. The CDR3 covers 16 residues. Germline CDR1 reads SGHRS; CDR2 reads YFSETQ. Supplemented by reference TRBV5-1 and TRBJ2-4, the full variable domain reads KAGVTQTPRYLIKTRGQQVTLSCSPISGHRSVSWYQQTPGQGLQFLFEYFSETQRNKGNFPGRFSGRQFSNSRSEMNVSTLELGDSALYLCASRQGIIIDKNIQYFGAGTRLSVL.

About this clone itself: A read error may produce the germline difference seen at one junction end. This chain uses TRBV27 with TRBJ2-7; 7 bases are shared with TRBD1. The CDR3 length is 13 residues. Germline values: CDR1 MNHEY, CDR2 SMNVEV (reference sequence). CDR3 nucleotides: TGTGCCAGCAGTTGGGGACAGTCCTCCGAGCAGTACTTC. This gives the protein CASSWGQSSEQYF.